The rows below give T cell receptor beta chains drawn from one sample of a study of CD4 T cells in relation to SARS-CoV-2 and coronaviruses. No cognate antigen is known for these TCRs. Some clones are missing from TCRdb's copy, which holds only in-frame ones; the method was immunoSEQ multiplex PCR. Here the sample spans about 29,000 clones, around 72% being singletons. The sequenced material came from CD4+ T cells from PBMCs, cultured in vitro. The receptor set was obtained from a human donor in good health. Each CDR3 is given with its conserved first and last residue. The D gene is left open where the match is weak. The size field is filled for only some rows; it gives once, few, many or a size class.

13 | NA | NA | TRBJ2-3 | TRBV2 | TGTGCCAGCACGGAGGGAAGAACAGATACGCAGTATTTT | CASTEGRTDTQYF
14 | NA | NA | TRBJ1-4 | TRBV7-2 | TGTGCCAGCAGCAGACAGGCAACTAATGAAAAACTGTTTTTT | CASSRQATNEKLFF
13 | NA | TRBD1 | TRBJ1-5 | TRBV5-1 | TGCGCCAGCAGCCGGGACAGCGGGCAGCCCCAGCATTTT | CASSRDSGQPQHF
16 | NA | NA | TRBJ1-5 | TRBV3-1/TRBV3-2 | TGTGCCAGCAGCCAAGAATGGGGGGGAGCTAATCAGCCCCAGCATTTT | CASSQEWGGANQPQHF
15 | once | NA | TRBJ2-1 | TRBV11-3 | TGTGCCAGCAGCTCCTCGTCAAGGGGGGACAATGAGCAGTTCTTC | CASSSSSRGDNEQFF
16 | NA | NA | TRBJ2-7 | TRBV21-1 | TGTGCCAGCAGCAAACCCGGGGGGCCCGGTTACTACGAGCAGTACTTC | CASSKPGGPGYYEQYF
14 | NA | NA | TRBJ2-6 | TRBV19 | TGTGCCACCGGTGGGTTAACTGGGGCCAACGTCCTGACTTTC | CATGGLTGANVLTF
17 | NA | NA | TRBJ1-2 | TRBV9 | TGTGCCAGCACCAACCCGGGGAGAGGCAGAACTAACTATGGCTACACCTTC | CASTNPGRGRTNYGYTF
12 | NA | NA | TRBJ2-3 | TRBV12-3/TRBV12-4 | TGTGCCAGCAGTGGCGCAATTTATACGCAGTATTTT | CASSGAIYTQYF
17 | NA | TRBD1 | TRBJ2-2 | TRBV10-1 | TGCGCCAGCAGTGTCCCGCCTGGGACAGGGAATACCGGGGAGCTGTTTTTT | CASSVPPGTGNTGELFF
15 | few | NA | TRBJ2-6 | TRBV5-1 | TGCGCCAGCAGCTACTCAGGGGTCGGGGCCAACGTCCTGACTTTC | CASSYSGVGANVLTF
16 | NA | TRBD1 | TRBJ2-2 | TRBV4-1 | TGCGCCAGCAGCCGATTGGACAGGGAAGGGGCCGGGGAGCTGTTTTTT | CASSRLDREGAGELFF
11 | few | NA | TRBJ2-7 | TRBV7-8 | TGTGCCAGCAGCTTAGCCCACGAGCAGTACTTC | CASSLAHEQYF
13 | NA | NA | TRBJ1-2 | TRBV6-2/TRBV6-3 | TGTGCCAGCAGTTACGGTGATAACTATGGCTACACCTTC | CASSYGDNYGYTF
15 | NA | TRBD1 | TRBJ2-7 | TRBV6-2/TRBV6-3 | TGTGCCAGCAGTTACCAGGGACAGGGGCTCTACGAGCAGTACTTC | CASSYQGQGLYEQYF
12 | few | NA | TRBJ1-4 | TRBV19 | TGTGCCAGTAGTATGCGGAGAGAAAAACTGTTTTTT | CASSMRREKLFF
16 | once | TRBD1 | TRBJ2-2 | TRBV19 | TGTGCCAGTAGTATCTGGGACAGGACGAACACCGGGGAGCTGTTTTTT | CASSIWDRTNTGELFF
15 | once | TRBD2 | TRBJ2-7 | TRBV7-9 | TGTGCCAGCAGCTTAGTTTCAGCGGGGTCCTACGAGCAGTACTTC | CASSLVSAGSYEQYF
16 | NA | NA | TRBJ2-5 | TRBV5-4 | TGTGCCAGCAGCCAGGGGGGGGGCAGGGCGCCGGAGACCCAGTACTTC | CASSQGGGRAPETQYF
14 | NA | TRBD2 | TRBJ2-7 | TRBV10-1 | TGCGCCAGCAGTGAGGGGACTAGGCCCTACGAGCAGTACTTC | CASSEGTRPYEQYF
13 | once | NA | TRBJ2-3 | TRBV7-9 | TGTGCCAGCAGCTTAGTCACTCTCGGTACGCAGTATTTT | CASSLVTLGTQYF
11 | NA | NA | TRBJ1-2 | TRBV3-1/TRBV3-2 | TGTGCCAGCAGCCAAAACTATGGCTACACCTTC | CASSQNYGYTF
14 | NA | TRBD1 | TRBJ1-1 | TRBV19 | TGTGCCAGTAGGAATCAGGGGGCCCACGATGGAGCTTTCTTT | CASRNQGAHDGAFF
14 | few | NA | TRBJ2-2 | TRBV11-3 | TGTGCCAGCAGCTTAACGGGATGGACCGGGGAGCTGTTTTTT | CASSLTGWTGELFF
13 | few | TRBD1 | TRBJ1-5 | TRBV2 | TGTGCCAGCAGGGGACAGCCAAATCAGCCCCAGCATTTT | CASRGQPNQPQHF
15 | once | NA | TRBJ2-7 | TRBV7-8 | TGTGCCAGCAGCTTACCCCGGGATGGCTCCTACGAGCAGTACTTC | CASSLPRDGSYEQYF
16 | few | NA | TRBJ2-1 | TRBV6-2/TRBV6-3 | TGTGCCAGCAGTTACTCGATGAGGGGGGACTACAATGAGCAGTTCTTC | CASSYSMRGDYNEQFF
15 | NA | TRBD2 | TRBJ2-1 | TRBV7-9 | TGTGCCAGCAGGCCGAGCGGGAGGGCCAACAATGAGCAGTTCTTC | CASRPSGRANNEQFF
16 | NA | TRBD1 | TRBJ1-5 | TRBV3-1/TRBV3-2 | TGTGCCAGCAGCCAAAGTAGGGACAGGGTCGATCAGCCCCAGCATTTT | CASSQSRDRVDQPQHF
11 | NA | NA | TRBJ2-7 | TRBV20-1 | TGCAGTGCTGAGAGCTCCTACGAGCAGTACTTC | CSAESSYEQYF
15 | NA | TRBD2 | TRBJ2-3 | TRBV6-1 | TGTGCCAGCAGTGAAAGGCGGGGGGGCCACGATACGCAGTATTTT | CASSERRGGHDTQYF
15 | NA | NA | TRBJ2-2 | TRBV9 | TGTGCCAGCAGCGCCCTGGGGGGGGCCACCGGGGAGCTGTTTTTT | CASSALGGATGELFF
15 | NA | NA | TRBJ2-1 | TRBV11-3 | TGTGCCAGCAGCTCAAGCAAGGCGTCCTACAATGAGCAGTTCTTC | CASSSSKASYNEQFF
13 | few | NA | TRBJ2-3 | TRBV19 | TGTGCCACCAGTCGGGGAAGCACAGATACGCAGTATTTT | CATSRGSTDTQYF
15 | NA | NA | TRBJ2-2 | TRBV5-6 | TGTGCCAGCAGCCCCAAGGGCTGGTACACCGGGGAGCTGTTTTTT | CASSPKGWYTGELFF
17 | NA | NA | TRBJ1-5 | TRBV6-6 | TGTGCCAGCAGTCCACGGGAACAGCCTACCAGCAATCAGCCCCAGCATTTT | CASSPREQPTSNQPQHF
15 | NA | NA | TRBJ2-1 | TRBV24-1 | TGTGCCACACCGCGGGCGCGGGGAACCTACAATGAGCAGTTCTTC | CATPRARGTYNEQFF
16 | NA | NA | TRBJ1-1 | TRBV12-5 | TGTGCTAGTGGTTTACCCACCGTGGGGGAGTACACTGAAGCTTTCTTT | CASGLPTVGEYTEAFF
14 | NA | NA | TRBJ1-2 | TRBV2 | TGTGCCAGCAGTGAAGCGGGGTGGTTCTATGGCTACACCTTC | CASSEAGWFYGYTF
13 | NA | TRBD1 | TRBJ2-7 | TRBV6-6 | TGTGCCAGCAGCCTACAGGGGAACCTCGAGCAGTACTTC | CASSLQGNLEQYF
12 | NA | NA | TRBJ2-5 | TRBV10-3 | TGTGCCATCAGTGAGTCCTTGGAGACCCAGTACTTC | CAISESLETQYF
13 | few | TRBD1 | TRBJ2-7 | TRBV6-5 | TGTGCCAGCAACCGGGACAGGGGAAGCGAGCAGTACTTC | CASNRDRGSEQYF
12 | few | NA | TRBJ1-6 | TRBV19 | TGTGCCAGTAGTACAGGGAATTCACCCCTCCACTTT | CASSTGNSPLHF
15 | NA | NA | TRBJ1-1 | TRBV6-2/TRBV6-3 | TGTGCCAGCAGCGACGTCAGGGCGGGGAACACTGAAGCTTTCTTT | CASSDVRAGNTEAFF
16 | NA | NA | TRBJ2-2 | TRBV12-5 | TGTGCTAGTGGTTTCTTGGGGCAGGGGAACACCGGGGAGCTGTTTTTT | CASGFLGQGNTGELFF
14 | NA | NA | TRBJ2-3 | TRBV29-1 | TGCAGCGCCAAGGGGACGAGTAGCACAGATACGCAGTATTTT | CSAKGTSSTDTQYF
18 | NA | TRBD1 | TRBJ2-7 | TRBV11-2 | TGTGCCAGCAGCTTTCGGGACAGGGCCCAGTCCACGCACTACGAGCAGTACTTC | CASSFRDRAQSTHYEQYF
15 | NA | TRBD1 | TRBJ2-3 | TRBV18 | TGTGCCAGCTCACCACCGACAGGGGGCTGGGATACGCAGTATTTT | CASSPPTGGWDTQYF
16 | NA | TRBD2 | TRBJ2-1 | TRBV2 | TGTGCCAGCAGTCTCCGGAGCGGGGGGGCGGGCAATGAGCAGTTCTTC | CASSLRSGGAGNEQFF
17 | once | TRBD1 | TRBJ1-2 | TRBV27 | TGTGCCAGCAGTGCCGAACTTCCGGGACAGGGGTTCTATGGCTACACCTTC | CASSAELPGQGFYGYTF
16 | NA | NA | TRBJ2-1 | TRBV4-1 | TGCGCCAGCAGCCAAGATTGGCAGGGCTTCCTCAATGAGCAGTTCTTC | CASSQDWQGFLNEQFF
14 | once | TRBD2 | TRBJ2-2 | TRBV19 | TGTGCCAGTAGTCTAGCGGGAGTCTCTGGGGAGCTGTTTTTT | CASSLAGVSGELFF
12 | few | NA | TRBJ2-7 | TRBV30 | TGTGCCTGTGGACGTAATACCTACGAGCAGTACTTC | CACGRNTYEQYF